This record covers a single T cell receptor (beta chain). Its antigen specificity is not known. No clone much larger than this one lies a single base away; base qualities are absent. The library was obtained by the immunoSEQ multiplex PCR assay. What TCRdb holds here is the immuneACCESS table cut down to in-frame rearrangements. Part of the clones is not present; checked against another copy, under half of the missing clones reflect an unresolved V gene, and the others are unexplained. Present in this sample are approximately 70,000 clones, 94% of which were seen just once. The ten largest clones capture over 0.35% of the sample. The data are from a study of technical replicates of blood from a few donors (dated by TCRdb to 2016 to 2017). CDR3 length: 13 amino acids, cysteine to phenylalanine. The kept DNA is CDR3 alone, 39 bases in frame from the first base. The V end loses 5 bases and the J end loses 3 bases, and a stretch of 7 bases separates them. The germline V gene encodes CDR1 SGHNT and CDR2 YENEEA.

The sequenced sample was T cells isolated from PBMCs. The sequence derives from a human donor in good health. The receptor chain draws on TRBV11-3 and TRBJ2-2; TRBD1 is a weak D gene call, 5 bases matching. The CDR3 region: CASSRQYTGELFF. The DNA sequence reads TGTGCCAGCAGCCGACAGTACACCGGGGAGCTGTTTTTT.